Shown below are 13 T cell receptor beta chains from a single sample sequenced in a study of CD8+ T cells in alopecia areata. CD4, CD8alpha, NKG2D, NKG2ACE and other markers guided sorting of pooled cutaneous lymph node cells. RNA extraction and reverse transcription yielded cDNA as sequencing template. Sequencing was performed with immunoSEQ multiplex PCR; in TCRdb, only in-frame clones are kept and a portion is missing. The table lists 200,000 to 300,000 clones, no singletons, with more than 0.95% in the top ten. The sample was CD4+ T cells sorted from a lymph node. The receptors come from a C3H/HeJ mouse with alopecia areata. The mice in this strain carry MHC haplotype H2-k.

A remark on this clone: Each gene name is a mouse one. From the germline J gene comes the end of the CDR3, since the read stops 4 residues before it. Other DNA sequences in this sample translate to the same CDR3. The rearrangement uses TRBV1 and TRBJ1-2, with D tentatively TRBD1 (6 bases). The V gene's germline CDR1 is NSQYPW and CDR2 LRSPGD (reference sequence). CDR3 length: 15 residues. Trimming removed 3 bases at V and 0 bases at J, with 11 bases between. The CDR3 DNA, read in part, is TGCACCTGCAGTGCGCCGGGACATTCAAACTCC. The encoded protein is CTCSAPGHSNS. The entire CDR3 is CTCSAPGHSNSDYTF.

This clone was seen more than once but under ten times. The listed genes are named as in mouse. Read sequence stops 4 residues before the CDR3 end, and the germline J gene provides the missing end. The same CDR3 also results from other DNA sequences found in this sample. V and J are TRBV24 and TRBJ1-2; 8 bases map to TRBD1. This CDR3 comprises 14 residues. The V gene end was trimmed by 4 bases and the J gene end by 0 bases; junction bases not matched to a gene: 1. CDR1 is KGHTA and CDR2 is FRNEEI in the germline V gene. The covered CDR3 bases are TGTGCCAGCAGTCCGGGACAGGCAAACTCC. Protein sequence: CASSPGQANS. The CDR3 as a whole reads CASSPGQANSDYTF.

As for this clone: Each gene name is a mouse one. The CDR3 end lies 4 residues beyond the end of the read and is filled in from the germline J gene. Other DNA sequences of this sample code for an identical CDR3. The gene calls are TRBV1 and TRBJ2-5; 11 nucleotides line up with TRBD2. V shed 3 bases, J shed 2 bases, and the junction held 1 base outside the gene matches. Per the germline V gene, CDR1 is NSQYPW and CDR2 is LRSPGD (reference sequence). CDR3 length: 15 residues. CDR3 bases read: TGCACCTGCAGTGCGGACTGGGGGGTCCAAGAC. Encoded protein: CTCSADWGVQD. The full CDR3 sequence reads CTCSADWGVQDTQYF.

Concerning this clone: Genes here carry mouse names. The read ends 4 residues early relative to the CDR3; the germline J gene fills the gap. The chain recombines TRBV5 with TRBJ2-3, with 12 bases lining up with TRBD2. CDR1 is LGHNA, CDR2 YNLKQL, per germline (reference sequence). The J segment lost 1 base and the V segment lost 2 bases, leaving 1 base of the junction unmatched. The CDR3 runs 16 residues. The CDR3 spells CASSQRTGGGAETLYF. CDR3 bases read: TGTGCCAGCAGCCAAAGGACTGGGGGGGGTGCAGAA.

This clone has more than one count but fewer than ten. The gene names given are mouse names. The read is 3 residues too short to cover the CDR3 end, so that end is filled in from the germline J gene. V usage is TRBV13-2 and J usage is TRBJ1-6, with a tentative D call TRBD1 (5 bases). TRBJ1-6 counts as an open reading frame of uncertain function. This CDR3 contains 14 residues. CDR1 is NNHNN, CDR2 SYGAGS, per germline (reference sequence). V dropped 2 bases and J dropped 2 bases, with 5 bases sitting between them. The CDR3 protein is CASGEGAYNSPLYF. The CDR3 DNA, read in part, is TGTGCCAGCGGTGAAGGGGCCTATAATTCGCCC.

This clone occurred a few times. All gene names here are mouse names. The read terminates 4 residues before the CDR3 end, so the remaining end is supplied by the germline J gene. The rearrangement joins TRBV1 to TRBJ2-7; TRBD2 is a possible D gene (6 bases). The CDR3 loop spans 13 amino acids. CDR1 is NSQYPW and CDR2 is LRSPGD in the germline V gene (reference sequence). CDR3 residues: CTCSARTVYEQYF. Incomplete CDR3 DNA: TGCACCTGCAGTGCTCGGACTGTTTAT. The full variable domain, rest sourced from reference TRBV1 and TRBJ2-7, is VTLLEQNPRWRLVPRGQAVNLRCILKNSQYPWMSWYQQDLQKQLQWLFTLRSPGDKEVKSLPGADYLATRVTDTELRLQVANMSQGRTLYCTCSARTVYEQYFGPGTRLTVL.

A word on this clone: A much more abundant neighbour one base away suggests this may be a read error. Germline and genes: mouse. Other DNA sequences in this sample translate to the same CDR3. Incomplete CDR3 DNA: TGTGCCAGCAGTGATAGGACAGCAAACTCC. Residues: CASSDRTANS. The CDR3 reads in full as CASSDRTANSDYTF. The gene calls are TRBV13-1 and TRBJ1-2, with a weak D call TRBD1 (6 bases). Coverage ceases 4 residues before the CDR3 finishes, and the germline J gene fills in the end. CDR3 length: 14 residues. Looked up from germline, CDR1 is NSHNY and CDR2 is SYGAGN. V was shortened by 1 base and J by 0 bases, with 7 bases between the two germline ends.

This clone was counted between two and nine times. Here the gene names and germline are mouse. Other DNA sequences in this specimen translate into the identical CDR3. CDR3 bases read: TGTGCCAGCAGCCAGCAAAGTGCAGAA. This gives the protein CASSQQSAE. Given in full, the CDR3 is CASSQQSAETLYF. The rearrangement joins TRBV5 to TRBJ2-3; D is unresolved. The sequenced fragment ends 4 residues before the CDR3 boundary, so the rest is inferred from the germline J gene. Germline CDR1 is LGHNA and CDR2 is YNLKQL (reference sequence). The CDR3 loop spans 13 amino acids. With 3 bases removed from V and 0 bases from J, the gap between germline ends came to 4 bases.

This clone was found many times. Gene labels here are mouse ones. The read finishes 4 residues shy of the CDR3 end, and the germline J gene is used to complete it. V usage is TRBV12-1 and J usage is TRBJ2-2, with D possibly being TRBD1 (6 bases). Looked up from germline, CDR1 is SGHSN and CDR2 is HYEKVE. The CDR3 has 13 residues. Trimming shortened V by 4 bases and J by 3 bases, and 8 bases separated the two germline ends. Partial CDR3 DNA: TGTGCCAGCTCCACAGGGCACACCGGG. It yields the protein CASSTGHTG. The full CDR3 reads CASSTGHTGQLYF.

This clone has just a few counts. The gene symbols are mouse symbols. The read finishes 4 residues shy of the CDR3 end, and the germline J gene is used to complete it. The rearrangement uses TRBV13-3 and TRBJ2-5; 9 bases are shared with TRBD1. CDR3 length: 14 amino acids. Germline values: CDR1 NNHDY, CDR2 SYVADS. The CDR3 sequence is CASRPRDRADTQYF. The sequenced part of the CDR3 DNA is TGTGCCAGCAGACCCCGGGACAGGGCGGAC.

This clone was seen only a few times. These gene names are mouse names. The DNA ends 4 residues before the CDR3 does, and the rest of the CDR3 is filled in from the germline J gene. The gene calls are TRBV1 and TRBJ2-2, with a weak D call TRBD1 (5 bases). V lost 6 bases to trimming and J lost 0 bases, with 11 bases between them. This CDR3 contains 15 residues. CDR1 and CDR2 from the germline V gene are NSQYPW and LRSPGD (reference sequence). The DNA read from the CDR3 is TGCACCTGCAGGCACCAGGGAGCAAACACCGGG. Translated, it gives CTCRHQGANTG. The full CDR3 protein reads CTCRHQGANTGQLYF.

As for this clone: Gene names denote mouse genes. The CDR3 end falls 3 residues outside the read, so it is completed with the germline J gene. The chain combines TRBV13-3 with TRBJ1-6; possible D gene TRBD1, 6 bases. TRBJ1-6 is marked as an open reading frame, function uncertain. This CDR3 has 13 amino acids. Germline values: CDR1 NNHDY, CDR2 SYVADS. Between the trimmed V and J ends, which lost 3 bases and 7 bases, there was a span of 8 bases. CDR3 loop: CASSVQGNSPLYF. CDR3 bases read: TGTGCCAGCAGTGTTCAGGGGAATTCGCCC.

This clone was observed many times. Here the gene names and germline are mouse. The DNA ends 4 residues before the CDR3 does, and the rest of the CDR3 is filled in from the germline J gene. The J gene is TRBJ1-2, the V gene TRBV13-3, with TRBD1 matching 7 bases. The CDR3 covers 12 residues. Germline loops: CDR1 NNHDY, CDR2 SYVADS. CDR3 sequence reads: CASSSRGSDYTF. CDR3 bases read: TGTGCCAGCAGTTCCAGGGGGTCC.